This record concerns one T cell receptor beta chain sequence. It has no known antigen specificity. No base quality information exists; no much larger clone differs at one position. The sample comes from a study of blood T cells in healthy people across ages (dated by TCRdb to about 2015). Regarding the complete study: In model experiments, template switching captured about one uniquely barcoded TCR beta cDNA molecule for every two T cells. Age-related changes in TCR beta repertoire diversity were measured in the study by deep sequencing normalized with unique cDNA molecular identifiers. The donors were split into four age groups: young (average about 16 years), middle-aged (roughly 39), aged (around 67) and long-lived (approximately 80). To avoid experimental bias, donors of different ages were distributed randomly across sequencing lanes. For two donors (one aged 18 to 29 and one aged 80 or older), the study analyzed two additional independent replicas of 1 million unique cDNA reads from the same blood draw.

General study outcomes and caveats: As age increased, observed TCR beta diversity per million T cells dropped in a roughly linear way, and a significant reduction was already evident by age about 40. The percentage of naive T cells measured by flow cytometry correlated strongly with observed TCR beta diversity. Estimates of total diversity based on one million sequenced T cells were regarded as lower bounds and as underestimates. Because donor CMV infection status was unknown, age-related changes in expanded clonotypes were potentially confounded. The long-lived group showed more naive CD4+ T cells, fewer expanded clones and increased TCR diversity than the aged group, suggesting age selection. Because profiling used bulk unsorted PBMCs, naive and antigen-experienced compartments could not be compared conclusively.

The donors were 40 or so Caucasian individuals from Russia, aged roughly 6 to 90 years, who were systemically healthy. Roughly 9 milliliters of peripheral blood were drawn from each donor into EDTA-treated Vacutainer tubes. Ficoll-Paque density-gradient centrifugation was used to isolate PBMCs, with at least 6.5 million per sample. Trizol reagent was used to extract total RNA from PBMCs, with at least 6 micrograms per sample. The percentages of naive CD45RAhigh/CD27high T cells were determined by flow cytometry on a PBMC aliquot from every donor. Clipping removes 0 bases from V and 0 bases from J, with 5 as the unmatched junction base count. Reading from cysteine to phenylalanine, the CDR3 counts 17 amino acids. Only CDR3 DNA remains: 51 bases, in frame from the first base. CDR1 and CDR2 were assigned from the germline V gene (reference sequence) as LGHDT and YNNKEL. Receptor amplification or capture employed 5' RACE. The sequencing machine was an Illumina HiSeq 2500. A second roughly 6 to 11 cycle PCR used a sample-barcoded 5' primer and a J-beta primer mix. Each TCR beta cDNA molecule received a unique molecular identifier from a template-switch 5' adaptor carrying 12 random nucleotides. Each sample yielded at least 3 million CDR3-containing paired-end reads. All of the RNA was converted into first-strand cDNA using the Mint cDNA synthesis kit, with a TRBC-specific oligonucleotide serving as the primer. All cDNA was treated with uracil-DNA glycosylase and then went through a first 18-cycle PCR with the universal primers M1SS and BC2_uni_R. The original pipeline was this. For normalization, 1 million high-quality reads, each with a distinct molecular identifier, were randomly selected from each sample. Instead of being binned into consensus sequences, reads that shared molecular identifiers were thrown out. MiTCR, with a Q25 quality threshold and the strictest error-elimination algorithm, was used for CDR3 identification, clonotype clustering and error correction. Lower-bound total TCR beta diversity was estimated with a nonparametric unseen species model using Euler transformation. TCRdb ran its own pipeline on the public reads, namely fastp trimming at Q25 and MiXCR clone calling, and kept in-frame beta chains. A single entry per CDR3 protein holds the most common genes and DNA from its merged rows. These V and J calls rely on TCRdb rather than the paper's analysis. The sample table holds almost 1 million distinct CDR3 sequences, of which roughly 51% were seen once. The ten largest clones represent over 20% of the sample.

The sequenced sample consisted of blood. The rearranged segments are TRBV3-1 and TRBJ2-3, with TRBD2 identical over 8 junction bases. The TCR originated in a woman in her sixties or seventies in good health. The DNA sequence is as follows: TGTGCCAGCAGCCAAGAACTAGCGGTCACTAGCACAGATACGCAGTATTTT. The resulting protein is CASSQELAVTSTDTQYF.